A single sample is the source of the 7 T cell receptor beta chains below, sequenced in a study of cytomegalovirus exposure and HLA in healthy donors. A multiplex PCR was run with 60 Vbeta primers and 13 Jbeta primers. Only in-frame clones appear in the TCRdb table, and some are missing; sequencing was by immunoSEQ multiplex PCR. Among around 130,000 clones listed, about two thirds were seen once. The material sequenced was PBMCs. The receptors were sampled from a woman aged 55-75 years in good health and CMV-seropositive.

The chain has TRBV19 and TRBJ2-2; weak D call: TRBD2 (7 bases). V lost 8 bases and J 6 bases, leaving 10 bases between the germline ends. CDR1 LNHDA and CDR2 SQIVND come from the germline V gene (reference sequence). The CDR3 covers 12 residues. The CDR3 DNA reads TGTGCCAGTTTAGGGGGGGCCGGGGAGCTGTTTTTT. This translates into CASLGGAGELFF.

The chain is built from TRBV2 and TRBJ1-5, with TRBD1 matching 9 bases. The V and J ends lost 6 bases and 7 bases, in that order; junction bases with no gene match: 4. CDR1 SNHLY and CDR2 FYNNEI come from the germline V gene. This CDR3 spans 13 amino acids. In nucleotides, the CDR3 is TGTGCCAGCAGGGGACAGGGAAACCAGCCCCAGCATTTT. It yields the protein CASRGQGNQPQHF.

This chain links TRBV10-3 with TRBJ2-2; the match to TRBD2 covers 13 bases. Looked up from germline, CDR1 is ENHRY and CDR2 is SYGVKD. After removal of 3 bases from V and 5 bases from J, the junction contained 6 bases not matched to a gene. The CDR3 runs 17 residues. DNA for the CDR3: TGTGCCATCAGTGACACTAGCGGGGGGGCGGCGACCGGGGAGCTGTTTTTT. Amino acid sequence: CAISDTSGGAATGELFF.

This clone has a handful of counts. The J gene is TRBJ2-3, the V gene TRBV7-6; tentative D call: TRBD2 (7 bases). The CDR3 is made up of 16 amino acids. The V gene lost 5 bases and the J gene lost 2 bases, with 17 bases spanning the gap. Germline CDR1 reads SGHVS; CDR2 reads FNYEAQ. The CDR3 DNA sequence: TGTGCCAGCAGCGCGGGGGTGAGGGGGGCCACAGATACGCAGTATTTT. Translated: CASSAGVRGATDTQYF. Full variable domain (missing parts from reference TRBV7-6 and TRBJ2-3): GAGVSQSPRYKVTKRGQDVALRCDPISGHVSLYWYRQALGQGPEFLTYFNYEAQQDKSGLPNDRFSAERPEGSISTLTIQRTEQRDSAMYRCASSAGVRGATDTQYFGPGTRLTVL.

J is TRBJ1-6 and V is TRBV6-1, with unresolved D. This CDR3 contains 14 residues. Per germline, CDR1 MNHNS and CDR2 SASEGT. The V gene lost 11 bases and the J gene lost 0 bases, with 11 bases spanning the gap. In nucleotides, the CDR3 is TGTGCCGGCTTCGGCGGCTCCTATAATTCACCCCTCCACTTT. It is translated as CAGFGGSYNSPLHF.

This sequence joins TRBV2 and TRBJ1-2; a possible D gene is TRBD1 (5 bases). CDR1 and CDR2 (germline): SNHLY, FYNNEI. Between the trimmed V and J ends, which lost 6 bases and 2 bases, there was a span of 10 bases. CDR3 size: 13 residues. CDR3 loop: CASSEQENYGYTF. The CDR3 nucleotides read TGTGCCAGCAGCGAACAGGAAAACTATGGCTACACCTTC.

The gene calls are TRBV19 and TRBJ1-5; TRBD1 matches 7 bases. Trimming took 3 bases from V and 13 from J; bases not matched to a gene: 12. The CDR3 is made up of 14 amino acids. CDR1 is LNHDA, CDR2 SQIVND, per germline (reference sequence). CDR3 sequence reads: CASSIGQATLVQHF. The CDR3 DNA reads as TGTGCCAGTAGTATTGGACAGGCCACCTTGGTACAGCATTTT.